Described below is a single T cell receptor (beta chain) sequence and its context. Its antigen is not identified. These data come from a study of a mutant IDH1 vaccine in newly diagnosed glioma. Documented time point: week 47, end of study. A 20-mer mutant IDH1 peptide at 300 ug was injected subcutaneously with topical imiquimod. V lost 0 bases to trimming and J lost 5 bases, with 11 bases between them. The germline V gene has CDR1 SGHRS and CDR2 YFSETQ. The CDR3 sequence is 14 residues long. This table comes from immunoSEQ multiplex PCR, and its TCRdb copy is limited to in-frame clones, with some not included. The sample lists approximately 100,000 clones; around nine tenths were seen once.

Sequenced here: PBMCs, sampled from a glioma patient whose treatment included an IDH1 peptide vaccine. The chain combines TRBV5-1 with TRBJ2-5; D is possibly TRBD1 (6 bases). This TCR was recovered from a woman in her fifties or sixties with glioma. CDR3 sequence: CASSLAGQPETQYF. Here the CDR3 DNA reads TGCGCCAGCAGCTTGGCGGGACAACCGGAGACCCAGTACTTC.